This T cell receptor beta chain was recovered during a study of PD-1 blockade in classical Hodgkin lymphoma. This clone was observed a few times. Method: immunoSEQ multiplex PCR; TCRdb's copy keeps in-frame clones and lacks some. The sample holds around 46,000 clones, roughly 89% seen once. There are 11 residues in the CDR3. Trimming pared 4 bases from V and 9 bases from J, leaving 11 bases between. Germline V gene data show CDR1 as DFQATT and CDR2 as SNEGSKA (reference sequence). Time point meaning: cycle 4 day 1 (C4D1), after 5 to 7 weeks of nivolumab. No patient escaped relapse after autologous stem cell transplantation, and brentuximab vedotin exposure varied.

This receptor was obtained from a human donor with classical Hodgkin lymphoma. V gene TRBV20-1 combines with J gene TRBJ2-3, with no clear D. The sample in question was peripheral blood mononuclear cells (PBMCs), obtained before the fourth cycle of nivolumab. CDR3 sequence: CSAKRSDTQYF. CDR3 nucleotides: TGCAGTGCTAAAAGGAGTGACACGCAGTATTTT.